The present T cell receptor (beta chain) was sequenced within a study of technical replicates of blood from a few donors. Germline V gives CDR1 SGHNT, CDR2 YENEEA. This CDR3 comprises 19 residues. Losses at the gene ends were 3 bases for V and 2 bases for J; bases not matched to a gene: 10. Here immunoSEQ multiplex PCR was the method, and the copy in TCRdb shows in-frame clones only, minus some. Among roughly 79,000 clones listed, roughly 91% were seen once. The chain has TRBV11-3 and TRBJ2-1; 13 bases fit TRBD2. The sequence derives from a human donor in good health. Some clones in this sample may be carry-over from other donors' samples. The sequenced material came from T cells isolated from PBMCs. This chain's CDR3 is CASSFRSRLAGGPYNEQFF. The CDR3 nucleotides read TGTGCCAGCAGCTTTCGATCCAGACTAGCGGGGGGTCCCTACAATGAGCAGTTCTTC.